The 7 T cell receptor beta chains below come from one sample, sequenced in a study of blood T cell repertoires in COVID-19. Data came from immunoSEQ multiplex PCR; TCRdb stores just in-frame clones and leaves some out. This table holds a few hundred thousand clones, just under 90% found once. Sequenced sample: peripheral blood. Receptors originate from a woman aged 50 to 60 with COVID-19, enrolled during active disease.

The rearrangement joins TRBV7-2 to TRBJ2-3, with TRBD2 matching 8 bases. The CDR3 totals 17 residues. Per germline, CDR1 SGHTA and CDR2 FQGNSA. V gave up 2 bases and J gave up 2 bases; unmatched junction bases: 9. DNA of the CDR3: TGTGCCAGCAGCTTAAGGTCGCTAGCGGGCCCCACAGATACGCAGTATTTT. This gives the protein CASSLRSLAGPTDTQYF.

This clone has only one observation. This rearrangement joins TRBV20-1 to TRBJ2-5, with D hard to call. This CDR3 has 13 amino acids. Trimming shortened V by 3 bases and J by 2 bases, and 10 bases separated the two germline ends. Germline assignment: CDR1 DFQATT and CDR2 SNEGSKA (reference sequence). The CDR3, as DNA: TGCAGTGCTAGTCGGCCAGGTCAAGAGACCCAGTACTTC. As protein: CSASRPGQETQYF.

The rearrangement uses TRBV5-1 and TRBJ2-2; tentative D call: TRBD2 (6 bases). Between the trimmed V and J ends, which lost 0 bases and 5 bases, there was a span of 17 bases. The germline CDR1 and CDR2 sequences are SGHRS and YFSETQ. This CDR3 spans 17 amino acids. The CDR3 spells CASSLEAGGPSTGELFF. CDR3 bases: TGCGCCAGCAGCTTGGAAGCTGGAGGGCCGAGTACCGGGGAGCTGTTTTTT.

The chain recombines TRBV27 with TRBJ1-5, with 9 bases identical to TRBD1. Germline trimming cut 2 bases from V and 3 bases from J; bases unmatched to any gene: 2. CDR1 MNHEY and CDR2 SMNVEV come from the germline V gene (reference sequence). CDR3 length: 15 residues. CDR3 in amino acids: CASSLTGGPNQPQHF. CDR3 coding DNA: TGTGCCAGCAGTTTAACAGGGGGCCCCAATCAGCCCCAGCATTTT.

The genes are TRBV3-1 (or the pseudogene TRBV3-2) and TRBJ1-1; TRBD1 is a possible D gene (5 bases). Germline V gene data show CDR1 as LGHDT and CDR2 as YNNKEL (reference sequence). This CDR3 has 14 amino acids. Trimming stripped 1 base from V and 10 bases from J, with 16 bases between. DNA for the CDR3: TGTGCCAGCAGCCAAGTAGGGGCAGCAAAAGGAGCTTTCTTT. Translating gives CASSQVGAAKGAFF.

This clone appeared a single time. The gene calls are TRBV5-4 and TRBJ2-7, with 11 bases identical to TRBD2. Trimming cost V 9 bases and J 3 bases; bases outside gene matches: 11. CDR1 is SGHNT and CDR2 is YYREEE in the germline V gene (reference sequence). The CDR3 loop spans 15 amino acids. The CDR3 bases are TGTGCCACCTCCGGGACTAGCGGCGCAAACTACGAGCAGTACTTC. It specifies CATSGTSGANYEQYF. Full variable domain (outside the CDR3, taken from reference TRBV5-4 and TRBJ2-7): ETGVTQSPTHLIKTRGQQVTLRCSSQSGHNTVSWYQQALGQGPQFIFQYYREEENGRGNFPPRFSGLQFPNYSSELNVNALELDDSALYLCATSGTSGANYEQYFGPGTRLTVT.

This chain uses TRBV6-9 with TRBJ2-1, with TRBD2 matching over 11 bases. The CDR3 runs 21 residues. Germline CDR1 reads MNHGY; CDR2 reads SVAAGI. Germline trimming cut 6 bases from V and 7 bases from J; bases unmatched to any gene: 26. CDR3 DNA: TGTGCCAGCAGCGAAATTCTGATGGATCTAGCGGGAGGCCGACTACATAATGAGCAGTTCTTC. Protein sequence: CASSEILMDLAGGRLHNEQFF.